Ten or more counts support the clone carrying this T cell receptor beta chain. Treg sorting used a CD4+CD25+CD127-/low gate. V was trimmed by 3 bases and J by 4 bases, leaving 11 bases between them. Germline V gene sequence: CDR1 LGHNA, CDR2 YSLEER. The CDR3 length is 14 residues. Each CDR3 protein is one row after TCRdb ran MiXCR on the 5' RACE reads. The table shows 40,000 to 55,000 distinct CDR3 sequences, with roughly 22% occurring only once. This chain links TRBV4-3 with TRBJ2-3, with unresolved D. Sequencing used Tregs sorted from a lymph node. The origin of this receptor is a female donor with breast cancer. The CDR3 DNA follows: TGCGCCAGCAGCCATCCCCCCGCCTCAGATACGCAGTATTTT. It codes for CASSHPPASDTQYF.